This passage covers 4 T cell receptor beta chains from one sample sequenced in a study of blood T cell repertoires in COVID-19. TCRdb keeps only in-frame clones here, not all; method: immunoSEQ multiplex PCR. This sample carries 95,000 to 150,000 clones, roughly 85% of them seen once, and the ten largest clones take almost 4.5%. Sequencing was performed on peripheral blood. The source of these receptors is a man aged 35-49 years with acute or convalescent COVID-19.

This clone was found once. The V call is TRBV18, the J call TRBJ2-7; 11 bases align to TRBD1. Trimming removed 6 bases from V and 6 bases from J; junction bases left unmatched: 16. CDR1 is KGHSH and CDR2 is LQKENI in the germline V gene. This CDR3 contains 17 residues. In DNA form, the CDR3 reads TGTGCCAGCTCGCCCAGGGCCAATCGGGACAGGGGGTCCGAGCAGTACTTC. Translating it yields CASSPRANRDRGSEQYF.

The J gene is TRBJ2-1, the V gene TRBV30, with TRBD2 identical over 9 bases. V lost 1 base to trimming and J lost 4 bases; unmatched junction nucleotides: 14. This CDR3 region has 18 residues. Germline-derived CDR1 and CDR2 are GTSNPN and SVGIG (reference sequence). CDR3 nucleotides: TGTGCCTGGAGTGGAACTAGCGGGTGGGGGGAGGTTTACAATGAGCAGTTCTTC. Amino acids: CAWSGTSGWGEVYNEQFF.

The chain has TRBV5-1 and TRBJ1-1; 11 bases match TRBD1. This CDR3 spans 16 amino acids. Per germline, CDR1 SGHRS and CDR2 YFSETQ. Trimming at V came to 4 bases and at J to 4 bases, leaving 9 bases not matched to a gene. The CDR3 DNA reads TGCGCCAGCAGCCCACCGGGACAGGGGGTGAGCACTGAAGCTTTCTTT. Protein sequence: CASSPPGQGVSTEAFF.

The chain combines TRBV27 with TRBJ1-2, with D perhaps TRBD1 (5 bases). CDR1 and CDR2 (germline): MNHEY, SMNVEV (reference sequence). The V gene lost 3 bases and the J gene lost 4 bases, with 18 bases spanning the gap. This CDR3 is built from 16 residues. CDR3 coding DNA: TGTGCCAGCAGTTTGGATCCGGGGGGAAGGATCTATGGCTACACCTTC. This encodes CASSLDPGGRIYGYTF.